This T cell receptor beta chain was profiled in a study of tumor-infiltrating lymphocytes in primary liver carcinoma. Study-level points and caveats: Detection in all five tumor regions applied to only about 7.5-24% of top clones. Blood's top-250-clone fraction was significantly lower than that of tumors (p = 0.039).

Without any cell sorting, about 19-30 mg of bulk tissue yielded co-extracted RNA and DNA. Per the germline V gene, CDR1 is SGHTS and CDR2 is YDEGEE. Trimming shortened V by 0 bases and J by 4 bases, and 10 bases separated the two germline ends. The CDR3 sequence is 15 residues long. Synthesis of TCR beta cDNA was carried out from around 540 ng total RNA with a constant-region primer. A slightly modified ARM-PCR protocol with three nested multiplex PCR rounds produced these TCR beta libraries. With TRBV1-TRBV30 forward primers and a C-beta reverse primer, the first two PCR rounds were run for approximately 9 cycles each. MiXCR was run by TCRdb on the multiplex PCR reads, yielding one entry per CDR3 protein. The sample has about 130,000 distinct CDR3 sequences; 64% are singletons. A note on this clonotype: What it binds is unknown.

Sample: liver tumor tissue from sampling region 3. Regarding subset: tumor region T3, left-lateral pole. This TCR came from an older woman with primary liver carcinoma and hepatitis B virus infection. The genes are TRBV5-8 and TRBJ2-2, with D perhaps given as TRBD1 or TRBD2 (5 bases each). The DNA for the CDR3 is TGTGCCAGCAGCTTGGGCAGTGGGGGCACCGGGGAGCTGTTTTTT. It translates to CASSLGSGGTGELFF.